A selection of T cell receptor beta chains follows, all from one sample in a study of beta chain features in type 1 diabetes. Only in-frame clones appear in the TCRdb table, and some are missing; sequencing was by immunoSEQ multiplex PCR. In the table there are about 930,000 clones, 17% of which are singletons. The source material was naive CD4+ T cells from blood. The receptors shown here come from a woman aged 18-29 years in good health. Both conserved end residues are part of each CDR3. A D gene is named only where the DNA matches it firmly. The size field is filled for only some rows; it gives once, few, many or a size class.

TGTGCCAGCAGGTTGGGCAGTAACTATGGCTACACCTTC | CASRLGSNYGYTF | NA | TRBJ1-2 | 13 | TRBV28 | NA
TGTGCCAGCAGCCCCCGAGGACAGGGTAGCACAGATACGCAGTATTTT | CASSPRGQGSTDTQYF | TRBD1 | TRBJ2-3 | 16 | TRBV13 | NA
TGTGCCAGCAGGCTAGCGGGAGGGTACAATGAGCAGTTCTTC | CASRLAGGYNEQFF | TRBD2 | TRBJ2-1 | 14 | TRBV7-2 | few
TGTGCCAGCAGCTTAATCCCACACGCCAACACCGGGGAGCTGTTTTTT | CASSLIPHANTGELFF | NA | TRBJ2-2 | 16 | TRBV7-9 | few
TGTGCCAGCAGTTTAGGCCTGGGTGGGTCTCGGCTTTACGAGCAGTACTTC | CASSLGLGGSRLYEQYF | NA | TRBJ2-7 | 17 | TRBV28 | NA
TGTGCCAGCAGCCAAGGACTAGCGGATTCTTACGAGCAGTACTTC | CASSQGLADSYEQYF | TRBD2 | TRBJ2-7 | 15 | TRBV7-9 | NA
TGTGCCAGCAGTTATGGTGAAAAACTGTTTTTT | CASSYGEKLFF | NA | TRBJ1-4 | 11 | TRBV13 | many
TGCGCCAGCAGCTTGGTGGGCACAGATACGCAGTATTTT | CASSLVGTDTQYF | NA | TRBJ2-3 | 13 | TRBV5-1 | few
TGCAGTCCAAGTGGCAATGAGCAGTTCTTC | CSPSGNEQFF | NA | TRBJ2-1 | 10 | TRBV20-1 | few
TGTGCCAGCAGCGTAGGCCCTAGCGGGAGCTCCTACGAGCAGTACTTC | CASSVGPSGSSYEQYF | TRBD2 | TRBJ2-7 | 16 | TRBV9 | NA
TGTGCCAGCGCCGTGTCTGGGCAAAATGGCTACACCTTC | CASAVSGQNGYTF | NA | TRBJ1-2 | 13 | TRBV2 | NA
TGTGCCAGCAGTTACGGGATCGGGCACTATGGCTACACCTTC | CASSYGIGHYGYTF | NA | TRBJ1-2 | 14 | TRBV6-5 | NA
TGTGCCAGCAAGGAAGTTCCTGCCTACGAGCAGTACTTC | CASKEVPAYEQYF | NA | TRBJ2-7 | 13 | TRBV6-5 | few
TGTGCCAGCAGCTTAGGACAGGGGATTGCGTACGAGCAGTACTTC | CASSLGQGIAYEQYF | TRBD1 | TRBJ2-7 | 15 | TRBV7-2 | NA
TGTGCCAGCAACGCAGCGGCGGGATTCACAGATACGCAGTATTTT | CASNAAAGFTDTQYF | NA | TRBJ2-3 | 15 | TRBV9 | few
TGTGCCAGCAGTCCGCGCGGAAAACCGTACCAAGAGACCCAGTACTTC | CASSPRGKPYQETQYF | NA | TRBJ2-5 | 16 | TRBV28 | NA